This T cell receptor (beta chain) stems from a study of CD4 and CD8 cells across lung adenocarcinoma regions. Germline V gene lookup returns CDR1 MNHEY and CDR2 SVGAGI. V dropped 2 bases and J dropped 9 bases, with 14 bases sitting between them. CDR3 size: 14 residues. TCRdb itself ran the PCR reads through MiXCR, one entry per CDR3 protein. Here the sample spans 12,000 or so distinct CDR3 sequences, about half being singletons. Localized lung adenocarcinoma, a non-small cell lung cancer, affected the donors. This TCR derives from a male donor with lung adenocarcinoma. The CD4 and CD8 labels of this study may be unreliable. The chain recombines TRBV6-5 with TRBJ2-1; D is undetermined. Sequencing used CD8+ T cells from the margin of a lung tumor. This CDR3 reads CASSYRATSREQFF. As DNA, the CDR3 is TGTGCCAGCAGTTACCGGGCTACCTCACGTGAGCAGTTCTTC.